This TCR beta chain was identified during a study of cytomegalovirus exposure and HLA in healthy donors. Study-wide background: Among 150 million to 200 million T cells, an earlier analysis found 117 million unique TCR beta sequences. Study-level results: Using the classifier, cytomegalovirus status was reportedly diagnosed with high specificity and sensitivity.

Per the germline V gene, CDR1 is SGHVS and CDR2 is FNYEAQ. V shed 1 base and J 0 bases; nucleotides not matched to a gene: 8. This CDR3 spans 18 amino acids. Concerning this clone: No antigen is known for it.

PCR used 60 Vbeta primers and 13 Jbeta primers. Sequencing used immunoSEQ multiplex PCR; TCRdb keeps in-frame clones, though not all of them. The sample yields around 150,000 clones, roughly 80% seen once. This chain links TRBV7-6 with TRBJ2-3, with 9 bases fitting TRBD2. Sequencing was carried out using PBMCs. This TCR came from a boy aged 2 to 10 in good health and CMV-seronegative. CDR3 amino acids: CASSLDRWAGGSTDTQYF. Written as DNA, the CDR3 is TGTGCCAGCAGCTTAGACCGTTGGGCGGGGGGGAGCACAGATACGCAGTATTTT.